A selection of T cell receptor beta chains follows, all from one sample in a study of vaccination effects on CD4 cells after COVID-19. Produced via immunoSEQ multiplex PCR; TCRdb's table is partial and in-frame only. The repertoire holds some 70,000 clones, with roughly four fifths as singletons. These TCRs are of unknown antigen specificity. The sequencing here drew on CD4+ T cells from PBMCs cultured with HCoV-229E spike peptides, taken after COVID-19 vaccination. The source is a human donor who received a COVID-19 vaccine. CDR3s include the opening cysteine and the closing phenylalanine or tryptophan. The order of the fields is clone size, J gene, V gene, D gene, CDR3 DNA, CDR3 protein. D genes are given only for firm matches. Size tells how often a clone was seen (once, few, many) or the class of an expanded clone, and some rows leave it out.

NA	TRBJ2-1	TRBV18	TRBD1	TGTGCCAGCTCACGAAAGACAGGGGAGAATGAGCAGTTCTTC	CASSRKTGENEQFF
NA	TRBJ1-5	TRBV18	NA	TGTGCCAGCTCATCTGGGGTCGCTTATCAGCCCCAGCATTTT	CASSSGVAYQPQHF
NA	TRBJ2-1	TRBV29-1	NA	TGCAGCGTTGTCAAGTGGGAGACTAGGGGCTACAATGAGCAGTTCTTC	CSVVKWETRGYNEQFF
NA	TRBJ1-2	TRBV18	NA	TGTGCCAGCTCACCGCTACCCGACACGTCTAACTATGGCTACACCTTC	CASSPLPDTSNYGYTF
NA	TRBJ2-3	TRBV7-9	TRBD2	TGTGCCAGCAGCTTCGGGACTAGCGGGATCACAGATACGCAGTATTTT	CASSFGTSGITDTQYF
NA	TRBJ1-6	TRBV30	NA	TGTGCCTGGAGTGTGGGGGGGCCCGATAATTCACCCCTCCACTTT	CAWSVGGPDNSPLHF
few	TRBJ2-2	TRBV9	TRBD1	TGTGCCAGCAGCGTAGGCCAGGGGGCCGGGGAGCTGTTTTTT	CASSVGQGAGELFF
NA	TRBJ1-3	TRBV7-8	NA	TGTGCCAGCAGCTTAGGGGGCTCTGGAAACACCATATATTTT	CASSLGGSGNTIYF
NA	TRBJ1-1	TRBV4-1	NA	TGCGCCAGCAGCCAAGACCCGATGGGGGACACTGAAGCTTTCTTT	CASSQDPMGDTEAFF
NA	TRBJ1-1	TRBV6-5	TRBD1	TGTGCCAGCAGCCTCGGGACAGTGAACACTGAAGCTTTCTTT	CASSLGTVNTEAFF
NA	TRBJ1-1	TRBV6-5	TRBD1	TGTGCCAGCCGGACAGGGGAGAACACTGAAGCTTTCTTT	CASRTGENTEAFF
NA	TRBJ2-2	TRBV5-1	TRBD2	TGCGCCAGCAGCCCCAGCGGGGGGCTTTCTAGCGGGGAGCTGTTTTTT	CASSPSGGLSSGELFF
NA	TRBJ1-1	TRBV28	NA	TGTGCCAGCAGCCCACCCGTCAGTCGCAACACTGAAGCTTTCTTT	CASSPPVSRNTEAFF
NA	TRBJ1-3	TRBV4-3	NA	TGCGCCAGCAGCCAAGGGCAATCCTCGGCTTTGGACACCATATATTTT	CASSQGQSSALDTIYF
NA	TRBJ1-4	TRBV19	NA	TGTGCCAGTAGCGTACAGATTCGGGACGAAAAACTGTTTTTT	CASSVQIRDEKLFF
few	TRBJ1-2	TRBV4-1	NA	TGCGCCAGCAGCCAAGGATTGACAGAATCTAACTATGGCTACACCTTC	CASSQGLTESNYGYTF
NA	TRBJ2-2	TRBV2	NA	TGTGCCAGCAGTGAAGACAGGGCCTACACCGGGGAGCTGTTTTTT	CASSEDRAYTGELFF
few	TRBJ1-1	TRBV5-4	TRBD1	TGTGCCAGCAGCAGGGACAGCCCGAGGGGCCACACTGAAGCTTTCTTT	CASSRDSPRGHTEAFF
NA	TRBJ2-1	TRBV27	NA	TGTGCCAGCAGTTGGGGCCACTACAATGAGCAGTTCTTC	CASSWGHYNEQFF
NA	TRBJ2-2	TRBV19	NA	TGTGCCAGCCGCCGGGGGTGGGGCACCGGGGAGCTGTTTTTT	CASRRGWGTGELFF
NA	TRBJ2-1	TRBV11-2	NA	TGTGCCAGCAGCTTAGAACCCTCCGCCAATGAGCAGTTCTTC	CASSLEPSANEQFF
few	TRBJ1-5	TRBV30	NA	TGTGCCTGGAGTGTAGGCGTTATGAGCAATCAGCCCCAGCATTTT	CAWSVGVMSNQPQHF
few	TRBJ1-2	TRBV6-5	TRBD1	TGTGCCAGCAGACTCCTCGGACAGGGGTTATATGGCTACACCTTC	CASRLLGQGLYGYTF
NA	TRBJ1-4	TRBV5-1	NA	TGCGCCAGCAGCGGGACGGTTGCAACTAATGAAAAACTGTTTTTT	CASSGTVATNEKLFF
once	TRBJ1-1	TRBV6-5	NA	TGTGCCACCACCCGGGAGGGGCGACACACTGAAGCTTTCTTT	CATTREGRHTEAFF
NA	TRBJ2-4	TRBV30	NA	TGTGCCTGGAGTGAAGACCTAGGGCTGGGCATTCAGTACTTC	CAWSEDLGLGIQYF
NA	TRBJ1-2	TRBV14	NA	TGTGCCAGCAGCCGCGGATCCTATGGCTACACCTTC	CASSRGSYGYTF
NA	TRBJ2-2	TRBV28	NA	TGTGCCAGCAGGAACACGAACACCGGGGAGCTGTTTTTT	CASRNTNTGELFF
once	TRBJ1-2	TRBV10-3	NA	TGTGCCATCAGTGAGTCGGCGGGCTATGGCTACACCTTC	CAISESAGYGYTF
NA	TRBJ2-1	TRBV24-1	NA	TGTGCCACCAGTGATTTGCGCAGTACCTACAATGAGCAGTTCTTC	CATSDLRSTYNEQFF
NA	TRBJ1-1	TRBV30	NA	TGTGCCTCCAACTACGGGGTCATGAACACTGAAGCTTTCTTT	CASNYGVMNTEAFF
NA	TRBJ1-2	TRBV11-1	NA	TGTGCCAGCAGCTTTGACAGTAACTATGGCTACACCTTC	CASSFDSNYGYTF
NA	TRBJ2-3	TRBV4-1	TRBD1	TGCGCCAGCAGCCAAGTTCGGTACGGGACAGGGGGCACAGATACGCAGTATTTT	CASSQVRYGTGGTDTQYF
NA	TRBJ1-5	TRBV6-5	TRBD1	TGTGCCAGCAGCCGCGACAGGGGAAGCAATCAGCCCCAGCATTTT	CASSRDRGSNQPQHF
NA	TRBJ1-6	TRBV6-5	TRBD1	TGTGCCAGCAGTTACCTGGGACAGGGGAGCAATTCACCCCTCCACTTT	CASSYLGQGSNSPLHF
NA	TRBJ1-1	TRBV5-6	NA	TGTGCCAGCAGTCAATATGGGGGGAGAGTCCAGAATGAAGCTTTCTTT	CASSQYGGRVQNEAFF
few	TRBJ1-1	TRBV5-1	NA	TGCGCCAGCAGCTTCTTTCCCTCGGACACTGAAGCTTTCTTT	CASSFFPSDTEAFF
NA	TRBJ1-4	TRBV28	NA	TGTGCCAGCAGTTTCGGGTCCAGGGTGGAAAAACTGTTTTTT	CASSFGSRVEKLFF
NA	TRBJ2-3	TRBV25-1	NA	TGTGCCAGCAGTCCCCCGGGGTTTGCTAGCACAGATACGCAGTATTTT	CASSPPGFASTDTQYF
NA	TRBJ2-1	TRBV18	NA	TGTGCCAGCTCACCAATGAATACGGAGAACAATGAGCAGTTCTTC	CASSPMNTENNEQFF
NA	TRBJ2-2	TRBV7-2	NA	TGTGCCAGCAGCGACGGGACATTCGCGAACACCGGGGAGCTGTTTTTT	CASSDGTFANTGELFF
NA	TRBJ1-4	TRBV30	NA	TGTGCCTGGAGTGGGGAGGTACGGGAAAAACTGTTTTTT	CAWSGEVREKLFF
NA	TRBJ1-1	TRBV30	NA	TGTGCCCGTACCGGTCCCGCGAACACTGAAGCTTTCTTT	CARTGPANTEAFF
NA	TRBJ1-2	TRBV27	NA	TGTGCCAGCACCCAGCCCGGGGGTGGCTATGGCTACACCTTC	CASTQPGGGYGYTF
NA	TRBJ2-1	TRBV6-6	TRBD1	TGTGCCAGCAGTCGCCCCGGGACAGGCTACTTTAGCTCCTACAATGAGCAGTTCTTC	CASSRPGTGYFSSYNEQFF
NA	TRBJ2-3	TRBV18	NA	TGTGCCAGCTCACCCTTAGCGGAAACAGATACGCAGTATTTT	CASSPLAETDTQYF
few	TRBJ2-6	TRBV3-1/TRBV3-2	NA	TGTGCCAGCAGCCAGGGATCTGGGGCCAACGTCCTGACTTTC	CASSQGSGANVLTF
NA	TRBJ2-3	TRBV2	TRBD2	TGTGCCAGCAGCCTACTAGCGCGGACGGCAACAGATACGCAGTATTTT	CASSLLARTATDTQYF
NA	TRBJ1-1	TRBV29-1	NA	TGCAGCGTCATCGACAGGACGGAAGCTTTCTTT	CSVIDRTEAFF
NA	TRBJ1-6	TRBV5-1	NA	TGCGCCAGCAGCTTGCGCCAGGCGTATAATTCACCCCTCCACTTT	CASSLRQAYNSPLHF
NA	TRBJ2-5	TRBV4-2	NA	TGTGCCAGCAGCCGATCGTCGGACAGCCAAGAGACCCAGTACTTC	CASSRSSDSQETQYF
NA	TRBJ1-2	TRBV12-5	NA	TGTGCTAGTGGTTCGGTAACCGGGCCCATACGGGACGGCTACACCTTC	CASGSVTGPIRDGYTF
NA	TRBJ1-4	TRBV19	NA	TGTGCCAGTAATGCGGCGGGGACACGGAGATCGAGAACTAATGAAAAACTGTTTTTT	CASNAAGTRRSRTNEKLFF
once	TRBJ1-6	TRBV6-4	NA	TGTGCCAGCAGTGACCGTGCAGGGAAGGGTTCACCCCTCCACTTT	CASSDRAGKGSPLHF
NA	TRBJ1-2	TRBV10-3	TRBD1	TGTGCCATGAAACAGGGGGCCTTTGGGTATGGCTACACCTTC	CAMKQGAFGYGYTF
NA	TRBJ1-6	TRBV18	NA	TGTGCCAGCTCACCTCAGGAAGCAAATTCACCCCTCCACTTT	CASSPQEANSPLHF
NA	TRBJ1-1	TRBV18	NA	TGTGCCAGCTCACCGGGGGGCCTGAACACTGAAGCTTTCTTT	CASSPGGLNTEAFF
NA	TRBJ2-6	TRBV6-2/TRBV6-3	NA	TGTGCCAGCAGTAGTCGGACAGTTCCTGGGGCCAACGTCCTGACTTTC	CASSSRTVPGANVLTF
NA	TRBJ1-6	TRBV18	NA	TGTGCCAGCTCACCACAACAGACGAGCTCCTATAATTCACCCCTCCACTTT	CASSPQQTSSYNSPLHF
NA	TRBJ1-1	TRBV11-1	NA	TGTGCCAGCAGCTACCTGACAGCAAGGGGCACTGAAGCTTTCTTT	CASSYLTARGTEAFF